These 13 T cell receptor beta chains share one sample of origin, sequenced in a study of siplizumab effects on memory and regulatory T cells. Data came from immunoSEQ multiplex PCR; TCRdb stores just in-frame clones and leaves some out. The sample carries 50,000 to 70,000 clones, around 96% recorded once. The sample consisted of naive CD8+ T cells sorted from blood. Source of these receptors: a human donor in good health.

The rearrangement joins TRBV2 to TRBJ2-7; TRBD1 matches at 7 bases. CDR3 length: 15 amino acids. V dropped 3 bases and J dropped 2; count of bases not matched to a gene: 7. Germline V gene data show CDR1 as SNHLY and CDR2 as FYNNEI. CDR3 in amino acids: CASSEGDQGAYEQYF. The CDR3 DNA sequence: TGTGCCAGCAGTGAGGGCGATCAGGGGGCCTACGAGCAGTACTTC.

The count of this clone is one. This chain joins TRBV11-2 and TRBJ2-5; 7 nucleotides line up with TRBD2. The CDR3 has 17 residues. CDR1 and CDR2 (germline): SGHAT, FQNNGV. With 5 bases clipped from V and 0 bases from J, the junction kept 12 bases outside the gene matches. The CDR3 DNA reads as TGTGCCAGCAGCCATGAAATCTGGGGGAGGGACCAAGAGACCCAGTACTTC. Translation gives CASSHEIWGRDQETQYF.

This sequence joins TRBV5-1 and TRBJ2-7; 9 bases are shared with TRBD2. In germline, CDR1 is SGHRS, CDR2 YFSETQ. The CDR3 spans 14 residues. J gave up 2 bases and V 4 bases, and 4 bases lay outside the gene matches. CDR3 coding DNA: TGCGCCAGCAGCGTGTCTAGCGGGGCCTACGAGCAGTACTTC. This encodes CASSVSSGAYEQYF.

The chain has TRBV2 and TRBJ2-3; 14 bases are shared with TRBD2. Germline V gene sequence: CDR1 SNHLY, CDR2 FYNNEI. CDR3 size: 13 residues. Losses at the gene ends were 6 bases for V and 11 bases for J; bases not matched to a gene: 4. The CDR3 loop is CASRPGTSGGQYF. The CDR3 DNA follows: TGTGCCAGCAGGCCCGGGACTAGCGGGGGGCAGTATTTT.

The chain is built from TRBV5-4 and TRBJ1-6; D gene uncertain. Trimming shortened V by 0 bases and J by 10 bases, and 14 bases separated the two germline ends. This CDR3 is 15 amino acids long. CDR1 and CDR2 (germline): SGHNT, YYREEE (reference sequence). This CDR3 is CASSLDPPGISPLHF. The CDR3 bases are TGTGCCAGCAGCTTGGACCCGCCGGGGATCTCACCCCTCCACTTT.

The J gene is TRBJ1-5, the V gene TRBV19; D is unclear. This CDR3 comprises 13 residues. V lost 3 bases and J lost 5, with 8 bases in between. Per the germline V gene, CDR1 is LNHDA and CDR2 is SQIVND (reference sequence). The CDR3 sequence: CASSIGGYQPQHF. In nucleotides, the CDR3 is TGTGCCAGTAGTATCGGTGGTTATCAGCCCCAGCATTTT.

The count of this clone is one. The chain has TRBV4-1 and TRBJ1-5; 9 nucleotides align to TRBD1. The CDR3 extends over 16 amino acids. The J segment lost 3 bases and the V segment lost 4 bases, leaving 7 bases of the junction unmatched. Per germline, CDR1 MGHRA and CDR2 YSYEKL. CDR3 loop: CASSPRQGDLNQPQHF. DNA of the CDR3: TGCGCCAGCAGCCCCCGACAGGGGGACCTCAATCAGCCCCAGCATTTT.

CDR3 sequence reads: CASSTPPAGGNEQFF. The CDR3, as DNA: TGTGCCAGCAGTACCCCCCCAGCGGGGGGGAATGAGCAGTTCTTC. This chain joins TRBV9 and TRBJ2-1; 10 bases are shared with TRBD2. The CDR3 has 15 amino acids. Germline CDR1 reads SGDLS; CDR2 reads YYNGEE. V lost 5 bases, J lost 7 bases, and 9 bases stayed unmatched.

The chain links TRBV7-9 to TRBJ1-1; D is unresolved. Deletions cut 4 bases from V and 3 bases from J, with 15 bases between. The germline V gene has CDR1 SEHNR and CDR2 FQNEAQ (reference sequence). This CDR3 comprises 15 residues. The CDR3 sequence: CASSSSFPGHTEAFF. DNA for the CDR3: TGTGCCAGCAGCTCTTCCTTCCCCGGACACACTGAAGCTTTCTTT.

This chain uses TRBV4-1 with TRBJ2-1; weak D call: TRBD1 (6 bases). Germline V CDR1 and CDR2: MGHRA, YSYEKL. The CDR3 is 16 amino acids. V was clipped by 1 base and J by 8 bases, with 18 bases between them. Here the CDR3 reads CASSQGQAPPVDEQFF. For the CDR3, the DNA is TGCGCCAGCAGCCAAGGACAGGCCCCCCCCGTGGATGAGCAGTTCTTC.

The chain has TRBV4-3 and TRBJ2-1; 7 nucleotides align to TRBD2. V trimming: 1 base; J trimming: 4 bases; junction bases outside the gene matches: 13. This CDR3 has 18 residues. Germline lookup yields CDR1 LGHNA and CDR2 YSLEER. CDR3 in amino acids: CASSQVETTGGGYNEQFF. The DNA of the CDR3 is TGCGCCAGCAGCCAAGTAGAGACTACTGGCGGGGGTTACAATGAGCAGTTCTTC.

V and J are TRBV6-6 and TRBJ2-5; 8 nucleotides agree with TRBD2. V lost 1 base and J lost 3; bases outside the gene matches: 4. This CDR3 has 15 amino acids. CDR1 and CDR2 (germline): MNHNY, SVGAGI (reference sequence). CDR3 protein: CASSYLTSGEETQYF. The CDR3, as DNA: TGTGCCAGCAGTTACTTAACTAGCGGTGAAGAGACCCAGTACTTC.

This sequence joins TRBV9 and TRBJ2-3; 8 bases match TRBD2. V gave up 0 bases and J gave up 0 bases; unmatched junction bases: 3. There are 16 residues in the CDR3. Germline CDR1 and CDR2: SGDLS and YYNGEE. The CDR3 sequence is CASSVETGGSTDTQYF. The CDR3 bases are TGTGCCAGCAGCGTAGAGACGGGGGGGAGCACAGATACGCAGTATTTT.